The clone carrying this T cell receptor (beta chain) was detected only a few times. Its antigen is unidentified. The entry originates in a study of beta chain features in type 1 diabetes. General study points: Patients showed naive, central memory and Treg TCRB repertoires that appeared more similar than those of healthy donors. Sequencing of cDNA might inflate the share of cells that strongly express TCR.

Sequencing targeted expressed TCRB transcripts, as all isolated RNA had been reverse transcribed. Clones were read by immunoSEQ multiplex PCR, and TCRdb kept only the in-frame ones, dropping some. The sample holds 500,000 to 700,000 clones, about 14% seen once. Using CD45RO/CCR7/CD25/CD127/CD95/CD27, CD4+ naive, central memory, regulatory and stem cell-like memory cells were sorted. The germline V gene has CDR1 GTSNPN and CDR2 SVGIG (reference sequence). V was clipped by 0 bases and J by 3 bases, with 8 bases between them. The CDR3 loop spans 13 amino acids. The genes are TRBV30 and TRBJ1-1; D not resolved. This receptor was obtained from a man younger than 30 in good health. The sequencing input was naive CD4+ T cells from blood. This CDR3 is CAWSVGQHTEAFF. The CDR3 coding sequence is TGTGCCTGGAGTGTCGGGCAGCACACTGAAGCTTTCTTT.